Listed below are T cell receptor beta chains from one sample, sequenced in a study of T cell clones after liver transplantation. Sequencing was performed with immunoSEQ multiplex PCR; in TCRdb, only in-frame clones are kept and a portion is missing. The repertoire holds 55,000 to 75,000 clones, 70% to 80% seen once, with over 2.5% in the top ten. The specimen comprised CD4+ T cells from blood, sampled at the 15-month timepoint. These TCRs come from a human patient who received a liver transplant. The T cells may partly be graft donor cells. Both conserved end residues are part of each CDR3. A D gene is named only where the DNA matches it firmly. Expanded clones get a size class; other rows say once, few or many, or leave the size out.

D gene	V gene	clone size	J gene	CDR3 DNA	CDR3 protein
TRBD1	TRBV27	-	TRBJ2-2	TGTGCCAGCAGTTCGACAGGGATCGGGTTCGGCGGGGAGCTGTTTTTT	CASSSTGIGFGGELFF
-	TRBV30	-	TRBJ2-2	TGTGCCTGGAGTCCACGGGGACCAAACGGGGAGCTGTTTTTT	CAWSPRGPNGELFF
-	TRBV5-4	-	TRBJ2-3	TGTGCCAGCAGCTTGGATGCCGGGGGCAGGGATACGCAGTATTTT	CASSLDAGGRDTQYF
TRBD1	TRBV2	-	TRBJ1-2	TGTGCCAGCAGGGGACAGGGGGGTAACTATGGCTACACCTTC	CASRGQGGNYGYTF
TRBD1	TRBV6-5	-	TRBJ2-1	TGTGCCAGCAGTTACGGGACAGGTAGCGATGAGCAGTTCTTC	CASSYGTGSDEQFF
-	TRBV14	few	TRBJ1-3	TGTGCCAGCAGCCAAGATCTCCCTGGTGGAAACACCATATATTTT	CASSQDLPGGNTIYF
-	TRBV6-4	few	TRBJ1-1	TGTGCCAGCAGTGACTTATCAAGGGGCACTGAAGCTTTCTTT	CASSDLSRGTEAFF
TRBD1	TRBV7-9	-	TRBJ2-3	TGTGCCAGCAGCTCACTGACAGGGTCTGCAGATACGCAGTATTTT	CASSSLTGSADTQYF
TRBD1	TRBV10-2	-	TRBJ2-5	TGCGCCAGCACCCCGACAGGGGGCCCGGAGGAGACCCAGTACTTC	CASTPTGGPEETQYF
-	TRBV9	-	TRBJ1-2	TGTGCCAGCAGCTCCGGGGGAAACAACCCCGGCTACACCTTC	CASSSGGNNPGYTF
TRBD1	TRBV10-3	once	TRBJ1-1	TGTGCCATCATGGGGACAGGGAACACTGAAGCTTTCTTT	CAIMGTGNTEAFF
-	TRBV4-3	-	TRBJ2-3	TGCGCCAGCAGCCAAGAGCGCAGGGGCACAGATACGCAGTATTTT	CASSQERRGTDTQYF
TRBD1	TRBV7-2	-	TRBJ2-1	TGTGCCAGCAGCCGGGACAGGGTGGATGAGCAGTTCTTC	CASSRDRVDEQFF
TRBD1	TRBV7-9	once	TRBJ2-6	TGTGCCAGCAGCCCCCGACAGGGATTTTATGGGGCCAACGTCCTGACTTTC	CASSPRQGFYGANVLTF
-	TRBV5-1	-	TRBJ2-7	TGCGCCAGCAGCTTGGCCAGGGGCTCGTACAGCTCCTACGAGCAGTACTTC	CASSLARGSYSSYEQYF
-	TRBV15	-	TRBJ2-3	TGTGCCACCAGCAGAGATAGGGGGGTGATAGATACGCAGTATTTT	CATSRDRGVIDTQYF
TRBD1	TRBV28	once	TRBJ2-7	TGTGCCAGCATTGCGTCCGGGACAGGGGAGAAGCAGTACTTC	CASIASGTGEKQYF
-	TRBV16	-	TRBJ1-5	TGTGCCAGCAGCCAGGCTCAGGGTCATAGCAATCAGCCCCAGCATTTT	CASSQAQGHSNQPQHF
-	TRBV29-1	-	TRBJ2-3	TGCAGCGGGGGTCAGGTAGATACGCAGTATTTT	CSGGQVDTQYF
-	TRBV4-2	-	TRBJ2-5	TGTGCCAGCAGCCAACCCCGGGGAGCGGGTGAGGGAGAGACCCAGTACTTC	CASSQPRGAGEGETQYF
-	TRBV6-5	-	TRBJ2-5	TGTGCCAGCAGTTATATGAGGGGCACGAACCAAGAGACCCAGTACTTC	CASSYMRGTNQETQYF
-	TRBV5-1	few	TRBJ2-1	TGCGCCAGCAGCGATCTAGGGGAGCAGTTCTTC	CASSDLGEQFF